This passage covers 19 T cell receptor beta chains from one sample sequenced in a study of blood T cell repertoires in COVID-19. Sequencing used immunoSEQ multiplex PCR; TCRdb keeps in-frame clones, though not all of them. The sample records more than 65,000 clones, 79% being singletons. Specimen: peripheral blood. These receptors came from a woman in her forties or fifties with acute or convalescent COVID-19.

The J gene is TRBJ1-2, the V gene TRBV7-8; 7 nucleotides match TRBD1. Germline lookup yields CDR1 SGHVS and CDR2 FQNEAQ. V shed 4 bases, J shed 4 bases, and the junction held 0 bases outside the gene matches. This CDR3 contains 12 residues. As DNA, the CDR3 is TGTGCCAGCAGCTGGGACAGCTATGGCTACACCTTC. It translates to CASSWDSYGYTF.

This sequence joins TRBV5-1 and TRBJ1-5; tentatively, D is TRBD1 (5 bases). Germline V CDR1 and CDR2: SGHRS, YFSETQ. There are 14 residues in the CDR3. Trimming stripped 5 bases from V and 4 bases from J, with 13 bases between. CDR3: CASSLTGGNQPQHF. CDR3 coding DNA: TGCGCCAGCAGTTTAACCGGGGGGAATCAGCCCCAGCATTTT.

The chain recombines TRBV6-6 with TRBJ1-1; D remains unclear. The CDR3 contains 14 residues. V was cut by 0 bases and J by 2 bases, with 7 bases left in between. CDR1 and CDR2 (germline): MNHNY, SVGAGI (reference sequence). The CDR3 loop is CASSYSERNTEAFF. CDR3 DNA: TGTGCCAGCAGTTACTCGGAGAGAAACACTGAAGCTTTCTTT.

The rearrangement links TRBV9 to TRBJ1-4, with D perhaps matching TRBD1 (5 bases). V was pared by 4 bases and J by 7 bases, with 17 bases between. The CDR3 extends over 15 amino acids. The germline V gene has CDR1 SGDLS and CDR2 YYNGEE. In DNA, the CDR3 is TGTGCCAGCAGCACGTTGGGGGAGGAGGGTGAAAAACTGTTTTTT. It is translated as CASSTLGEEGEKLFF.

The chain has TRBV15 and TRBJ2-5; TRBD1 agrees at 10 bases. The V segment lost 5 bases and the J segment 10 bases; nucleotides outside the gene matches: 13. Germline CDR1 is LNHNV and CDR2 is YYDKDF (reference sequence). The CDR3 is 15 amino acids. The CDR3, as DNA: TGTGCCACCAGCGGAGGGGACAGGGGCCAGGAGGTCCAGTACTTC. Residues: CATSGGDRGQEVQYF.

J is TRBJ2-1 and V is TRBV3-1 (or the pseudogene TRBV3-2); no firm D call. The CDR3 is 11 residues long. V was trimmed by 4 bases and J by 10 bases, leaving 8 bases between them. Germline CDR1 and CDR2: LGHDT and YNNKEL (reference sequence). The CDR3 DNA reads TGTGCCAGCAGCCGATACTTGGAGCAGTTCTTC. Translating gives CASSRYLEQFF.

This clone is a singleton in its sample. V is TRBV19 and J is TRBJ2-1; 9 nucleotides line up with TRBD2. Germline CDR1 is LNHDA and CDR2 is SQIVND (reference sequence). The CDR3 runs to 17 residues. Trimming cost V 0 bases and J 4 bases; bases outside gene matches: 7. CDR3 DNA sequence: TGTGCCAGTAGTATAGAAAATCTAGCGGGAACGTACAATGAGCAGTTCTTC. Encoded protein: CASSIENLAGTYNEQFF.

The chain employs TRBV12-3 or TRBV12-4 and TRBJ1-2, with D possibly matching TRBD1 (6 bases). This CDR3 spans 12 amino acids. Trimming took 5 bases from V and 8 from J, leaving 12 bases between them. The chain's CDR3 is CASSLTGIGYTF. Written as DNA, the CDR3 is TGTGCCAGCAGTCTTACAGGGATCGGCTACACCTTC.

This sequence joins TRBV6-5 and TRBJ1-1, with a tentative D call TRBD1 (6 bases). Looked up from germline, CDR1 is MNHEY and CDR2 is SVGAGI. The CDR3 extends over 13 amino acids. The CDR3 sequence is CALGAQAPHRAFF. The CDR3 DNA is TGTGCTTTGGGGGCTCAGGCCCCCCATCGAGCTTTCTTT.

This clone appeared a single time. The rearrangement joins TRBV29-1 to TRBJ1-2; 11 bases fit TRBD1. The CDR3 extends over 13 amino acids. Losses at the gene ends were 4 bases for V and 7 bases for J; bases not matched to a gene: 5. Germline V gives CDR1 SQVTM, CDR2 ANQGSEA. As DNA, the CDR3 is TGCAGCGTTGGGACGGACAGGGGGCTTGGCTACACCTTC. This gives the protein CSVGTDRGLGYTF. The full variable domain, completed using reference TRBV29-1 and TRBJ1-2, is SAVISQKPSRDICQRGTSLTIQCQVDSQVTMMFWYRQQPGQSLTLIATANQGSEATYESGFVIDKFPISRPNLTFSTLTVSNMSPEDSSIYLCSVGTDRGLGYTFGSGTRLTVV.

The rearrangement uses TRBV5-5 and TRBJ2-7, with 11 bases matching TRBD2. V was pared by 4 bases and J by 3 bases, with 9 bases of the junction left unmatched. The CDR3 consists of 16 residues. CDR1 is SGHKS, CDR2 YYEKEE, per germline (reference sequence). Written as DNA, the CDR3 is TGTGCCAGCAGCGCCTCCCTAGCGGGAGGTTACTACGAGCAGTACTTC. Its protein product is CASSASLAGGYYEQYF.

V gene TRBV19 combines with J gene TRBJ2-2; 9 bases agree with TRBD1. Germline trimming cut 7 bases from V and 1 base from J; bases unmatched to any gene: 7. CDR3 length: 16 residues. In germline, CDR1 is LNHDA, CDR2 SQIVND (reference sequence). The CDR3 region has the DNA TGTGCCAGTACCGGAATGGGACAGGGGAACACCGGGGAGCTGTTTTTT. Protein sequence: CASTGMGQGNTGELFF.

This clone was observed a handful of times. The chain recombines TRBV6-5 with TRBJ1-4; D is possibly TRBD1 (5 bases). Trimming stripped 7 bases from V and 7 bases from J, with 16 bases between. Per germline, CDR1 MNHEY and CDR2 SVGAGI. The CDR3 covers 14 residues. CDR3 DNA: TGTGCCAGCAAATTCGGCAGGGTGGGTGAAAAACTGTTTTTT. It yields the protein CASKFGRVGEKLFF.

The genes are TRBV20-1 and TRBJ1-5; 8 bases align to TRBD1. The CDR3 extends over 15 amino acids. J was trimmed by 0 bases and V by 6 bases; bases with no gene match: 7. Germline CDR1 DFQATT, CDR2 SNEGSKA (reference sequence). The CDR3 reads CSASDRGYSNQPQHF. The CDR3 coding sequence is TGCAGTGCCAGTGACAGGGGTTATAGCAATCAGCCCCAGCATTTT.

V is TRBV6-5 and J is TRBJ1-1; a possible D gene is TRBD1 (6 bases). Germline V lookup: CDR1 MNHEY, CDR2 SVGAGI. Trimming removed 2 bases at V and 4 bases at J, with 8 bases between. The CDR3 totals 13 residues. The CDR3 here is CASSYQGPTEAFF. The CDR3, as DNA: TGTGCCAGCAGTTACCAGGGGCCCACTGAAGCTTTCTTT.

This chain uses TRBV10-3 with TRBJ2-5, with D tentatively TRBD2 (5 bases). The CDR3 consists of 16 residues. Germline V lookup: CDR1 ENHRY, CDR2 SYGVKD. V was shortened by 0 bases and J by 2 bases, with 13 bases between the two germline ends. The CDR3 spells CAISESRGRPQETQYF. Here the CDR3 DNA reads TGTGCCATCAGTGAGTCTCGGGGTAGACCACAAGAGACCCAGTACTTC.

V and J are TRBV3-1 (or the pseudogene TRBV3-2) and TRBJ1-2; 7 nucleotides align to TRBD1. V shed 6 bases, J shed 7 bases, and the junction held 5 bases outside the gene matches. This CDR3 has 12 residues. CDR1 is LGHDT and CDR2 is YNNKEL in the germline V gene (reference sequence). The CDR3 nucleotides read TGTGCCAGCAGTCGACAGGGCGGTGGCTACACCTTC. Translation: CASSRQGGGYTF.

The V gene is TRBV7-6, the J gene TRBJ2-5; D is uncertain. Germline V gene data show CDR1 as SGHVS and CDR2 as FNYEAQ. The V end lost 2 bases, the J end lost 3 bases, and 4 bases lay between the germline ends. The CDR3 has 12 amino acids. This CDR3 reads CASSLSKETQYF. The CDR3 DNA sequence: TGTGCCAGCAGCTTATCCAAAGAGACCCAGTACTTC. Looking up the rest from reference TRBV7-6 and TRBJ2-5 gives the full variable domain: GAGVSQSPRYKVTKRGQDVALRCDPISGHVSLYWYRQALGQGPEFLTYFNYEAQQDKSGLPNDRFSAERPEGSISTLTIQRTEQRDSAMYRCASSLSKETQYFGPGTRLLVL.

The chain recombines TRBV6-5 with TRBJ1-2; D call uncertain. Germline V gene data show CDR1 as MNHEY and CDR2 as SVGAGI. Deletions cut 6 bases from V and 2 bases from J, with 10 bases between. The CDR3 is made up of 13 amino acids. The DNA for the CDR3 is TGTGCCAGCAGAGGCGGTGTGAACTATGGCTACACCTTC. Amino acid sequence: CASRGGVNYGYTF.